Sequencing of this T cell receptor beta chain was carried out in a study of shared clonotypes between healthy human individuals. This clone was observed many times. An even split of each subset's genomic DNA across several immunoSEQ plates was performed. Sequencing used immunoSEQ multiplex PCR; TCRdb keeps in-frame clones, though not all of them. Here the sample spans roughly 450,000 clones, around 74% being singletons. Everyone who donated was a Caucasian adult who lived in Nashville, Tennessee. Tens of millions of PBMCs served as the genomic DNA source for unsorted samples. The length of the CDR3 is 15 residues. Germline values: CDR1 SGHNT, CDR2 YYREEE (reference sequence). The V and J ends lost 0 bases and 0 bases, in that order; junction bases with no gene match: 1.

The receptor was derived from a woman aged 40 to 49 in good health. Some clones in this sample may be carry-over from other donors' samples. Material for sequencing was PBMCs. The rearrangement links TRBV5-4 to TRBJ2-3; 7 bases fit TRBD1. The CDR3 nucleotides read TGTGCCAGCAGCTTGGGGGACAGAAGCACAGATACGCAGTATTTT. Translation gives CASSLGDRSTDTQYF.